These 28 T cell receptor beta chains share one sample of origin, sequenced in a study of control samples from healthy donors and cancer patients. Some clones are missing from TCRdb's copy, which holds only in-frame ones; the method was immunoSEQ multiplex PCR. The sample holds under 150,000 clones, about 92% seen once. Sequenced input: PBMCs. The receptor set was obtained from a man in his fifties or sixties with head and neck cancer.

The chain couples TRBV27 to TRBJ1-1; maybe TRBD1 (5 bases). The CDR3 has 13 amino acids. Trimming pared 4 bases from V and 3 bases from J, leaving 9 bases between. The V gene's germline CDR1 is MNHEY and CDR2 SMNVEV (reference sequence). The CDR3 bases are TGTGCCAGCAGTTCCGGGACTCACACTGAAGCTTTCTTT. Translated, it gives CASSSGTHTEAFF.

This sequence joins TRBV4-3 and TRBJ1-2; D not resolved. Germline lookup yields CDR1 LGHNA and CDR2 YSLEER. The CDR3 loop spans 13 amino acids. Trimming pared 4 bases from V and 0 bases from J, leaving 6 bases between. CDR3 nucleotide sequence: TGCGCCAGCAGCCTTGACACTAACTATGGCTACACCTTC. It is translated as CASSLDTNYGYTF.

The chain has TRBV6-6 and TRBJ1-2, with 9 bases that match TRBD1. CDR1 MNHNY and CDR2 SVGAGI come from the germline V gene (reference sequence). The CDR3 covers 15 residues. The V and J ends lost 5 bases and 4 bases, in that order; junction bases with no gene match: 8. CDR3 region: CASSPRTGVGYGYTF. CDR3 coding DNA: TGTGCCAGCAGTCCCAGGACAGGGGTGGGCTATGGCTACACCTTC.

The CDR3 DNA is TGTGCCAGCTCACACGGGACAAAGATCTACGAGCAGTACTTC. Translating gives CASSHGTKIYEQYF. The chain has TRBV18 and TRBJ2-7; perhaps TRBD1 as D (6 bases). Per the germline V gene, CDR1 is KGHSH and CDR2 is LQKENI. This CDR3 is built from 14 residues. V gave up 4 bases and J gave up 3 bases, with 13 bases separating them.

This chain uses TRBV4-3 with TRBJ2-3; D possibly corresponds to TRBD2 (7 bases). V lost 4 bases to trimming and J lost 6 bases, with 17 bases between them. CDR1 and CDR2 (germline): LGHNA, YSLEER. The CDR3 totals 15 residues. CDR3 DNA sequence: TGCGCCAGCAGCCGGAAGGGGGGGCCAGCCGATACGCAGTATTTT. Translation: CASSRKGGPADTQYF.

V gene TRBV27 combines with J gene TRBJ2-7; D may be TRBD1 (5 bases). Per the germline V gene, CDR1 is MNHEY and CDR2 is SMNVEV (reference sequence). Trimming removed 3 bases at V and 3 bases at J, with 12 bases between. The CDR3 sequence is 14 residues long. Written as DNA, the CDR3 is TGTGCCAGCAGTTTGACAGCCGGTGACTACGAGCAGTACTTC. It encodes CASSLTAGDYEQYF.

This clone was observed a single time. The CDR3: CAISESVTAYEQYF. CDR3 sequence (DNA): TGTGCCATCAGTGAGTCAGTGACAGCCTACGAGCAGTACTTC. The V call is TRBV10-3, the J call TRBJ2-7; the D gene is possibly TRBD1 (5 bases). Germline-derived CDR1 and CDR2 are ENHRY and SYGVKD. This CDR3 spans 14 amino acids. V lost 0 bases, J lost 2 bases, and 8 bases lay in between.

This clone has only one observation. An end of the junction differs from the germline gene, which may be a read error. This chain's CDR3 is CAISERGGTKAFF. Here the CDR3 DNA reads TGTGCCATCAGTGAGAGGGGCGGCACTAAAGCTTTCTTT. The gene calls are TRBV10-3 and TRBJ1-1; possible D gene TRBD1, 5 bases. The CDR3 contains 13 residues. CDR1 is ENHRY, CDR2 SYGVKD, per germline.

The V call is TRBV6-6, the J call TRBJ1-3; no definite D call. The CDR3 totals 14 residues. Trimming cost V 6 bases and J 2 bases, with 11 bases left between them. Germline V lookup: CDR1 MNHNY, CDR2 SVGAGI (reference sequence). CDR3 in amino acids: CASRGLTPGNTIYF. The CDR3 nucleotides are TGTGCCAGCAGGGGTCTTACGCCTGGAAACACCATATATTTT.

The chain has TRBV30 and TRBJ2-2; the match to TRBD1 covers 9 bases. With V trimmed by 1 base and J by 6 bases, 6 bases remained unmatched. CDR3 length: 15 residues. Germline CDR1 is GTSNPN and CDR2 is SVGIG (reference sequence). The CDR3 DNA is TGTGCCTGGAGTGCGGGACAGGGTGAGGCCGGGGAGCTGTTTTTT. This sequence encodes CAWSAGQGEAGELFF.

The gene calls are TRBV5-5 and TRBJ1-5; D ambiguous. Germline values: CDR1 SGHKS, CDR2 YYEKEE (reference sequence). The V and J ends lost 0 bases and 1 base respectively, with 5 bases between them. CDR3 length: 14 residues. The chain's CDR3 is CASSLAASNQPQHF. The CDR3 DNA reads as TGTGCCAGCAGCTTGGCCGCCAGCAATCAGCCCCAGCATTTT.

The chain uses TRBV5-1 and TRBJ2-1; possible D gene TRBD1, 6 bases. V shed 5 bases and J shed 1 base, with 13 bases lying between them. The CDR3 loop spans 15 amino acids. Germline CDR1 is SGHRS and CDR2 is YFSETQ. The chain's CDR3 is CASRSGAESYNEQFF. Here the CDR3 DNA reads TGCGCCAGCAGATCAGGGGCAGAATCCTACAATGAGCAGTTCTTC.

This rearrangement joins TRBV6-2 or TRBV6-3 to TRBJ1-1; perhaps TRBD1 as D (5 bases). Deletions cut 4 bases from V and 5 bases from J, with 20 bases between. This CDR3 spans 16 amino acids. The germline CDR1 and CDR2 sequences are MNHEY and SVGEGT. The CDR3 is CASSSPGNSGRTEAFF. CDR3 nucleotides: TGTGCCAGCAGTTCCCCCGGGAATTCAGGGAGGACTGAAGCTTTCTTT.

This clone was picked up one time. The gene calls are TRBV7-2 and TRBJ2-3; maybe TRBD2 (7 bases). Germline V gene data show CDR1 as SGHTA and CDR2 as FQGNSA. This CDR3 spans 16 amino acids. Trimming cost V 0 bases and J 3 bases, with 13 bases left between them. CDR3 region: CASSLAGGPGTDTQYF. CDR3 in DNA: TGTGCCAGCAGCTTAGCGGGGGGGCCGGGGACAGATACGCAGTATTTT.

This rearrangement joins TRBV5-1 to TRBJ1-1, with a tentative D call TRBD1 (5 bases). This CDR3 region has 13 residues. Germline V gene data show CDR1 as SGHRS and CDR2 as YFSETQ. V was pared by 5 bases and J by 4 bases, with 12 bases between. Here the CDR3 DNA reads TGCGCCAGCAGGGCGGACGGGGGCACTGAAGCTTTCTTT. Translated, it gives CASRADGGTEAFF. The full variable domain, rest sourced from reference TRBV5-1 and TRBJ1-1, is KAGVTQTPRYLIKTRGQQVTLSCSPISGHRSVSWYQQTPGQGLQFLFEYFSETQRNKGNFPGRFSGRQFSNSRSEMNVSTLELGDSALYLCASRADGGTEAFFGQGTRLTVV.

This clone was recorded once. The chain joins TRBV18 to TRBJ2-7; D possibly corresponds to TRBD2 (6 bases). Trimming took off 3 bases at V and 1 base at J, with 13 bases between the two ends. Germline CDR1 KGHSH, CDR2 LQKENI. CDR3 size: 15 residues. The CDR3 protein is CASSPLGGKSYEQYF. In nucleotides, the CDR3 is TGTGCCAGCTCACCTTTGGGGGGAAAATCCTACGAGCAGTACTTC.

The rearrangement joins TRBV7-9 to TRBJ2-5; 8 nucleotides line up with TRBD2. The CDR3 has 17 amino acids. V shed 0 bases, J shed 5 bases, and the junction held 11 bases outside the gene matches. The germline gives CDR1 SEHNR, CDR2 FQNEAQ (reference sequence). CDR3 nucleotide sequence: TGTGCCAGCAGCTTAGCGCGGGGGGCTAGGGGATTGGAGACCCAGTACTTC. Its protein product is CASSLARGARGLETQYF.

The chain combines TRBV6-5 with TRBJ1-2; the match to TRBD1 covers 10 bases. From germline, CDR1 is MNHEY and CDR2 SVGAGI. This CDR3 contains 12 residues. V lost 6 bases and J lost 6; bases outside the gene matches: 1. This CDR3 is CASRTGGDGYTF. The CDR3 region has the DNA TGTGCCAGCAGGACAGGGGGCGATGGCTACACCTTC.

The genes are TRBV4-3 and TRBJ1-6; TRBD1 is a possible D gene (5 bases). V lost 0 bases to trimming and J lost 4 bases, with 7 bases between them. The CDR3 sequence is 15 residues long. Germline V CDR1 and CDR2: LGHNA, YSLEER. The CDR3 loop is CASSQDRQYNSPLHF. The CDR3 nucleotides are TGCGCCAGCAGCCAAGATAGACAGTATAATTCACCCCTCCACTTT.

The genes are TRBV20-1 and TRBJ2-7; TRBD2 aligns across 7 bases. The CDR3 covers 14 residues. Losses at the gene ends were 3 bases for V and 2 bases for J; bases not matched to a gene: 7. CDR1 is DFQATT, CDR2 SNEGSKA, per germline (reference sequence). CDR3 in amino acids: CSASSSGGAYEQYF. The DNA for the CDR3 is TGCAGTGCTAGTTCCTCGGGGGGTGCCTACGAGCAGTACTTC.

This chain connects TRBV6-5 to TRBJ1-2; no reliable D call. Trimming shortened V by 7 bases and J by 8 bases, and 17 bases separated the two germline ends. The germline V gene has CDR1 MNHEY and CDR2 SVGAGI. The CDR3 loop spans 13 amino acids. CDR3 sequence reads: CASTLDGVRGYTF. Written as DNA, the CDR3 is TGTGCCAGCACCTTAGACGGGGTCAGGGGCTACACCTTC.

The chain recombines TRBV14 with TRBJ1-2; D not certain. The V and J ends lost 2 bases and 2 bases respectively, with 6 bases between them. This CDR3 spans 13 amino acids. Germline lookup yields CDR1 SGHDN and CDR2 FVKESK. In DNA form, the CDR3 reads TGTGCCAGCAGCCAATCCGCCAACTATGGCTACACCTTC. It specifies CASSQSANYGYTF. Together with reference TRBV14 and TRBJ1-2, the CDR3 gives the full variable domain: EAGVTQFPSHSVIEKGQTVTLRCDPISGHDNLYWYRRVMGKEIKFLLHFVKESKQDESGMPNNRFLAERTGGTYSTLKVQPAELEDSGVYFCASSQSANYGYTFGSGTRLTVV.

In DNA form, the CDR3 reads TGTGCCAGCAGCTCAATTAGGACAGGAGCCTATGGCTACACCTTC. Protein sequence: CASSSIRTGAYGYTF. The chain combines TRBV7-2 with TRBJ1-2; TRBD1 agrees at 7 bases. The CDR3 contains 15 residues. Germline CDR1 is SGHTA and CDR2 is FQGNSA. V trimming: 4 bases; J trimming: 4 bases; junction bases outside the gene matches: 9.

The gene calls are TRBV5-5 and TRBJ2-7; no firm D call. The CDR3 has 15 amino acids. Germline CDR1 and CDR2: SGHKS and YYEKEE (reference sequence). Deletions cut 1 base from V and 4 bases from J, with 15 bases between. Here the CDR3 reads CASSLSGNSKYEQYF. DNA for the CDR3: TGTGCCAGCAGCTTGAGTGGGAACAGCAAGTACGAGCAGTACTTC.

The chain joins TRBV4-3 to TRBJ1-3, with D possibly TRBD1 on 5 matching bases. V lost 4 bases to trimming and J lost 2 bases, with 18 bases between them. The CDR3 is made up of 17 amino acids. Germline V CDR1 and CDR2: LGHNA, YSLEER. The CDR3 DNA reads as TGCGCCAGCAGCCCCGAGGGGTCGGCCGCCCCTGGAAACACCATATATTTT. It yields the protein CASSPEGSAAPGNTIYF.

The chain recombines TRBV19 with TRBJ1-1; D gene ambiguous. Trimming stripped 0 bases from V and 8 bases from J, with 10 bases between. The germline CDR1 and CDR2 sequences are LNHDA and SQIVND (reference sequence). The CDR3 has 13 residues. The CDR3 loop reads CASSIDLLGEAFF. CDR3 DNA sequence: TGTGCCAGTAGTATAGACCTTCTAGGAGAAGCTTTCTTT. The variable domain in full, with the rest retrieved from reference TRBV19 and TRBJ1-1, is DGGITQSPKYLFRKEGQNVTLSCEQNLNHDAMYWYRQDPGQGLRLIYYSQIVNDFQKGDIAEGYSVSREKKESFPLTVTSAQKNPTAFYLCASSIDLLGEAFFGQGTRLTVV.

This clone has more than one count but fewer than ten. CDR3 sequence reads: CASSPRTSGGRPDNEQFF. The CDR3 coding sequence is TGTGCCAGCAGCCCTCGGACTAGCGGGGGGCGGCCAGACAATGAGCAGTTCTTC. V and J are TRBV3-1 (or the pseudogene TRBV3-2) and TRBJ2-1, with 14 positions matching TRBD2. The V segment lost 4 bases and the J segment 5 bases; nucleotides outside the gene matches: 10. The CDR3 spans 18 residues. Germline V gene lookup returns CDR1 LGHDT and CDR2 YNNKEL (reference sequence).

The chain employs TRBV7-2 and TRBJ2-7; TRBD1 agrees at 7 bases. V lost 1 base to trimming and J lost 9 bases; unmatched junction nucleotides: 6. The CDR3 covers 13 residues. CDR1 is SGHTA and CDR2 is FQGNSA in the germline V gene. The CDR3 here is CASSLERGRGQYF. The DNA for the CDR3 is TGTGCCAGCAGCTTAGAGAGGGGGCGTGGGCAGTACTTC.